The rows below give T cell receptor beta chains drawn from one sample of a study of shared clonotypes between healthy human individuals. Clones were read by immunoSEQ multiplex PCR, and TCRdb kept only the in-frame ones, dropping some. The sample holds more than 80,000 clones, 67% seen once. Sequencing was done on a sample of memory CD8+ T cells sorted from blood. Every receptor here comes from a man aged 30 to 39 in good health. The CDR3 runs from the conserved cysteine through the conserved F or W. A D gene is named only where the DNA matches it firmly. Rows give clone size only sometimes, using once, few, many, or a class for an expanded clone.

cdr3_nt cdr3_aa d_call j_call clone_size v_call
TGCGCCAGCAGCGTATACAATGAGCAGTTCTTC CASSVYNEQFF NA TRBJ2-1 NA TRBV5-1
TGTGCCAGCAGTGGTCTAGCGGGAGAGGCCACCGGGGAGCTGTTTTTT CASSGLAGEATGELFF TRBD2 TRBJ2-2 many TRBV6-1
TGTGCCAGTAGTATAGATTTCCGATCTGGGGCCAACGTCCTGACTTTC CASSIDFRSGANVLTF NA TRBJ2-6 NA TRBV19
TGTGCCAGCAGCCCCGTACTAGCGGGAGGCAATGAGCAGTTCTTC CASSPVLAGGNEQFF TRBD2 TRBJ2-1 NA TRBV7-9
TGCAGCGTTGAAGATCTCGAACCTCGGAGGGATGAGCAGTTCTTC CSVEDLEPRRDEQFF NA TRBJ2-1 NA TRBV29-1
TGCGCCAGCAGCCAGGGTGTGACTAGCGGGAGCTACGAGCAGTACTTC CASSQGVTSGSYEQYF TRBD2 TRBJ2-7 NA TRBV4-3
TGTGCCAGCATGAGGGTGGAGAATGAGCAGTTCTTC CASMRVENEQFF NA TRBJ2-1 NA TRBV6-1
TGTGCCAGCAGCGCGGACGGGACCCACCCTCGGGCTTTCTTT CASSADGTHPRAFF NA TRBJ1-1 NA TRBV2
TGTGCCAGCAGTTTATCCGCGGCCCGGGGGAAGGGTACGCAGTATTTT CASSLSAARGKGTQYF NA TRBJ2-3 NA TRBV27
TGCGCCAGCAGCTTGGCCGGGACAGGGGGCGGCTACACCTTC CASSLAGTGGGYTF TRBD1 TRBJ1-2 NA TRBV5-1
TGTGCCAGCAGCTTACCGGGTCTCAATCAGCCCCAGCATTTT CASSLPGLNQPQHF NA TRBJ1-5 NA TRBV7-2
TGCGCCAGCAGTGAGGGAGGGACAGGGCCGTTTGAAAAACTGTTTTTT CASSEGGTGPFEKLFF TRBD1 TRBJ1-4 once TRBV10-2
TGTGCCAGCAGCTTCGACGGTCCGGGGGCCCCGTATGGAAACACCATATATTTT CASSFDGPGAPYGNTIYF NA TRBJ1-3 NA TRBV5-6
TGTGCCAGCACCACCTCGGGCCAGGATACGCAGTATTTT CASTTSGQDTQYF NA TRBJ2-3 few TRBV7-6
TGTGCCACCAGCGAGCGGACAGGGACGAGCAATGAGCAGTTCTTC CATSERTGTSNEQFF TRBD1 TRBJ2-1 many TRBV15
TGTGCCAGCAGTTACTCGAGAGAAGGGGCCGGGGGCGAGCAGTACTTC CASSYSREGAGGEQYF NA TRBJ2-7 few TRBV6-6
TGTGCCAGCAGCCCCAACGGACAAATAACCTACAATGAGCAGTTCTTC CASSPNGQITYNEQFF NA TRBJ2-1 NA TRBV7-9
TGTGCCAGCAGTTACTTCGCGAATCAGCCCCAGCATTTT CASSYFANQPQHF NA TRBJ1-5 NA TRBV6-5
TGTGCCAGCAGCTCCCCAGGACTAGCGGGTAGTGGAATTCAGTACTTC CASSSPGLAGSGIQYF TRBD2 TRBJ2-4 NA TRBV7-2
TGTGCCAGTAGTATGCCTCGGGTTGCAGATACGCAGTATTTT CASSMPRVADTQYF NA TRBJ2-3 NA TRBV19
TGCGCCAGCAGCCAAGTTACCGGGACTCGGAATGAGCAGTTCTTC CASSQVTGTRNEQFF NA TRBJ2-1 few TRBV4-1
TGTGCCAGCAGCTTACACCCGAGAGCTTTCTTT CASSLHPRAFF NA TRBJ1-1 few TRBV13
TGTGCCAGCAGCTTGGACGGGAACACTGAAGCTTTCTTT CASSLDGNTEAFF NA TRBJ1-1 NA TRBV4-2
TGTGCCAGCAGCGACCCTGCAGGGCCGTCAGATACGCAGTATTTT CASSDPAGPSDTQYF NA TRBJ2-3 NA TRBV6-5
TGTGCCAGCGGGAGTTTGGCCTACGAGCAGTACTTC CASGSLAYEQYF NA TRBJ2-7 NA TRBV28
TGCGCCAGCAGCGGGGTAGCGGGAGGAACCCACAATGAGCAGTTCTTC CASSGVAGGTHNEQFF TRBD2 TRBJ2-1 few TRBV5-1
TGTGCCACCAGCAGAGATCTGGGAGATACGCAGTATTTT CATSRDLGDTQYF NA TRBJ2-3 NA TRBV15
TGTGCCAGCAACAGGGACTATGGCTACACCTTC CASNRDYGYTF NA TRBJ1-2 NA TRBV28
TGTGCCAGCCGGGGGTTCCAGCGCCTATTCTTCCACTTC CASRGFQRLFFHF NA TRBJ2-7 NA TRBV27
TGTGCCAGTACTCAGGGGGTTAGCAATCAGCCCCAGCATTTT CASTQGVSNQPQHF TRBD1 TRBJ1-5 NA TRBV19
TGTGCCAGCAGCTCCCGCATAGTGCGAGCGGGAAACACAGATACGCAGTATTTT CASSSRIVRAGNTDTQYF TRBD2 TRBJ2-3 NA TRBV7-9
TGTGCCAGCAGTCGACGAACAGATACGCAGTATTTT CASSRRTDTQYF NA TRBJ2-3 NA TRBV25-1
TGTGCCATCAGTGAGGGAACCTACTACGAGCAGTACTTC CAISEGTYYEQYF NA TRBJ2-7 few TRBV10-3
TGTGCTAGCAGCTTAGAGGCGGGAGTAGGGTACGAGCAGTACTTC CASSLEAGVGYEQYF TRBD2 TRBJ2-7 once TRBV7-4
TGTGCCAGCTCAGGACTAGCGGGAAACAATGAGCAGTTCTTC CASSGLAGNNEQFF TRBD2 TRBJ2-1 NA TRBV18
TGTGCCAGCAGTCCTGCCGGGTCGTCCTACGAGCAGTACTTC CASSPAGSSYEQYF NA TRBJ2-7 once TRBV13
TGTGCCAGCAGCTGGGCGCTAGCGGGAGGTTGGTTGACCTACAATGAGCAGTTCTTC CASSWALAGGWLTYNEQFF TRBD2 TRBJ2-1 NA TRBV11-2
TGTGCCAGTTCGGCTGGGGCCAACGTCCTGACTTTC CASSAGANVLTF NA TRBJ2-6 NA TRBV19
TGTGCCAGCAGCAGAGGACAGGGTTGGGTCGATAGCAATCAGCCCCAGCATTTT CASSRGQGWVDSNQPQHF TRBD1 TRBJ1-5 NA TRBV27
TGTGCCAGCAGTGAAGCCCGGGACAGGGGGTACGAGCAGTACTTC CASSEARDRGYEQYF TRBD1 TRBJ2-7 few TRBV2
TGCAGCGTTGGGATACCAGGGGGCTGGGGCGAAAAACTGTTTTTT CSVGIPGGWGEKLFF TRBD1 TRBJ1-4 NA TRBV29-1
TGTGCCAGCCCCCCCCAGGGTGTGAGCACTGAAGCTTTCTTT CASPPQGVSTEAFF NA TRBJ1-1 NA TRBV7-9
TGTGCCAGCAGCCATTTATCTTCAGGGCGACCCTATGGCTACACCTTC CASSHLSSGRPYGYTF NA TRBJ1-2 NA TRBV13
TGTGCCAGCAGTCCTCAGGGGGCCATTAACATCAATCAGCCCCAGCATTTT CASSPQGAININQPQHF TRBD1 TRBJ1-5 NA TRBV27
TGTGCCAGCAGTTACTCGTCCGGGATCGGCAATGAGCAGTTCTTC CASSYSSGIGNEQFF NA TRBJ2-1 NA TRBV6-5
TGTGCCAGCAGCGCCGGACTAAACTCCTACGAGCAGTACTTC CASSAGLNSYEQYF NA TRBJ2-7 NA TRBV9
TGTGCCAGCTCCAAAGCTGCGCGGACTAATGAGCAGTTCTTC CASSKAARTNEQFF NA TRBJ2-1 many TRBV27
TGTGCCAGCAAGGGTAGTAGGAGTAATCAGCCCCAGCATTTT CASKGSRSNQPQHF NA TRBJ1-5 NA TRBV28
TGTGCCAGCCCAGGGACAGGGGGATTCAATGAGCAGTTCTTC CASPGTGGFNEQFF TRBD1 TRBJ2-1 NA TRBV7-7
TGTGCCAGCAGCCTTAGGGACAGGGGAACCTACGAGCAGTACTTC CASSLRDRGTYEQYF TRBD1 TRBJ2-7 few TRBV25-1